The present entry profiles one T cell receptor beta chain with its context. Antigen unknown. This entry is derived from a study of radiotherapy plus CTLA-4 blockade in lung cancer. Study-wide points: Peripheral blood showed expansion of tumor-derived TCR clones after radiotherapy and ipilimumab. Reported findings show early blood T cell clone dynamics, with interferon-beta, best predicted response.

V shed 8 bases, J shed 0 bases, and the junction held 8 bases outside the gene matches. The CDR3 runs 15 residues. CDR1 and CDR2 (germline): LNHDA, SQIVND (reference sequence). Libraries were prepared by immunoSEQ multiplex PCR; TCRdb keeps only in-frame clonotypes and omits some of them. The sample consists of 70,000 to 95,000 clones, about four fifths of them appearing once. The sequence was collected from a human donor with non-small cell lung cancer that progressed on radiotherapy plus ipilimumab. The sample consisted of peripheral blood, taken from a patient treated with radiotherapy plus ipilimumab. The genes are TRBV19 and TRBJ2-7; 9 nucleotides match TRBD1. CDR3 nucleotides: TGTGCCAGTCACCCGGGACAGGGAAGCTCCTACGAGCAGTACTTC. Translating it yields CASHPGQGSSYEQYF.